These 24 T cell receptor beta chains originate from one sample sequenced in a study of early T cells in non-severe SARS-CoV-2 infection. MiXCR, applied by TCRdb to the 5' RACE reads, yields one record per CDR3 protein. The sample includes roughly 41,000 distinct CDR3 sequences, 5.8% of them seen just once. Sequencing was carried out using whole blood. These receptors were taken from an adult who was a healthcare worker with PCR-confirmed SARS-CoV-2 infection or an uninfected control (not recorded which).

This clonotype has just a few counts. This CDR3 is CASSSPGSDTQYF. The DNA of the CDR3 is TGTGCCAGCAGCAGCCCAGGGTCAGATACGCAGTATTTT. The chain couples TRBV6-6 to TRBJ2-3; possible D gene TRBD1, 5 bases. The CDR3 extends over 13 amino acids. From germline, CDR1 is MNHNY and CDR2 SVGAGI (reference sequence). Trimming took off 6 bases at V and 4 bases at J, with 11 bases between the two ends.

As concerns this clonotype: One junction end disagrees with the germline gene, perhaps due to a read error. This sequence joins TRBV7-6 and TRBJ2-1; perhaps D is TRBD1 or TRBD2 (6 bases each). The CDR3 is 15 residues long. Germline CDR1 reads SGHVS; CDR2 reads FNYEAQ. CDR3 protein: CASSLLGGSYNEQSF. CDR3 DNA: TGTGCCAGCAGCTTACTCGGGGGCTCCTACAATGAGCAGTCCTTC.

This clonotype was counted many times. This sequence joins TRBV5-6 and TRBJ1-1; a possible D gene is TRBD1 (6 bases). The length of the CDR3 is 15 residues. The germline V and J ends were trimmed by 4 bases and 4 bases, with 17 bases remaining between them. Germline lookup yields CDR1 SGHDT and CDR2 YYEEEE. The CDR3: CASSPAGHPGTEAFF. In DNA, the CDR3 is TGTGCCAGCAGCCCGGCGGGACACCCCGGCACTGAAGCTTTCTTT.

This chain connects TRBV20-1 to TRBJ2-3; possible D gene TRBD2, 6 bases. The V gene's germline CDR1 is DFQATT and CDR2 SNEGSKA (reference sequence). The CDR3 covers 16 residues. The germline V and J ends were trimmed by 0 bases and 4 bases, with 17 bases remaining between them. The CDR3 sequence: CSARDWTNSLADTQYF. The CDR3 coding sequence is TGCAGTGCTAGAGATTGGACTAACTCTCTTGCAGATACGCAGTATTTT.

This clonotype came up a few times. The chain employs TRBV3-1 and TRBJ1-2; D not resolved. V was shortened by 1 base and J by 8 bases, with 14 bases between the two germline ends. This CDR3 comprises 14 residues. Germline V lookup: CDR1 LGHDT, CDR2 YNNKEL (reference sequence). This CDR3 reads CASSQVTHGGGYTF. CDR3 nucleotides: TGTGCCAGCAGCCAAGTGACTCATGGAGGAGGCTACACCTTC.

The V gene is TRBV7-9, the J gene TRBJ2-7; TRBD1 agrees at 11 bases. The V and J ends lost 3 bases and 7 bases, in that order; junction bases with no gene match: 5. The CDR3 loop spans 14 amino acids. Germline CDR1 SEHNR, CDR2 FQNEAQ (reference sequence). The CDR3, as DNA: TGTGCCAGCAGCTTCGGACAGGGGGCAAGGGAGCAGTACTTC. It specifies CASSFGQGAREQYF.

In its sample, this clonotype was seen many times. The rearrangement links TRBV21-1 to TRBJ2-6; TRBD1, the table's D call, was not compared with the DNA. TRBV21-1 constitutes a pseudogene. The CDR3 has 18 residues. The CDR3 here is CASSNPLGTPSGANVLTF. CDR3 in DNA: TGTGCCAGCAGCAACCCCCTGGGGACACCCTCTGGGGCCAACGTCCTGACTTTC.

This clonotype was observed at least ten times. This chain uses TRBV6-2 or TRBV6-3 with TRBJ2-1; maybe TRBD2 (6 bases). CDR1 is MNHEY and CDR2 is SVGEGT in the germline V gene. This CDR3 comprises 15 residues. V lost 2 bases to trimming and J lost 1 base, with 9 bases between them. This CDR3 is CASSYDSGSYNEQFF. The CDR3 bases are TGTGCCAGCAGTTACGATAGCGGTTCCTACAATGAGCAGTTCTTC.

This clonotype was counted only a few times. The chain carries TRBV21-1 and TRBJ2-7; the table calls TRBD2, which could not be checked here. TRBV21-1 is designated a pseudogene. The CDR3 sequence is 19 residues long. This CDR3 is CASSPRLAEPRKPSYEQYF. The CDR3 DNA sequence: TGTGCCAGCAGCCCTCGACTAGCGGAACCCCGAAAACCATCCTACGAGCAGTACTTC.

This clonotype was detected many times. The chain joins TRBV10-1 to TRBJ2-7; the match to TRBD2 covers 13 bases. Unmatched junction bases numbered 13, after V lost 4 bases and J lost 10 bases. The CDR3 consists of 16 residues. The germline CDR1 and CDR2 sequences are WNHNN and SYGVQD (reference sequence). CDR3 amino acids: CASSGGRGTSGTQQYF. In DNA, the CDR3 is TGCGCCAGCAGTGGCGGCAGGGGGACTAGCGGGACCCAACAGTACTTC.

This clonotype has a handful of counts. The rearrangement joins TRBV7-2 to TRBJ2-2; tentative D call: TRBD2 (6 bases). There are 14 residues in the CDR3. V lost 5 bases and J 4 bases, leaving 11 bases between the germline ends. Germline V lookup: CDR1 SGHTA, CDR2 FQGNSA. The CDR3 DNA sequence: TGTGCCAGCAGCAACGCGGGGATCACCGGGGAGCTGTTTTTT. This codes for CASSNAGITGELFF.

Only a few counts were recorded for this clonotype. The J gene is TRBJ2-7, the V gene TRBV5-1, with D perhaps given as TRBD1 or TRBD2 (5 bases each). Germline V lookup: CDR1 SGHRS, CDR2 YFSETQ. The CDR3 consists of 13 residues. Trimming took 3 bases from V and 7 from J, leaving 14 bases between them. CDR3 loop: CASSSGSKGEQYF. Here the CDR3 DNA reads TGCGCCAGCAGCTCAGGGAGCAAAGGGGAGCAGTACTTC.

This clonotype was observed at least ten times. The genes are TRBV7-8 and TRBJ2-3; D is perhaps TRBD1 (6 bases). The CDR3 contains 15 residues. Trimming pared 6 bases from V and 5 bases from J, leaving 18 bases between. From germline, CDR1 is SGHVS and CDR2 FQNEAQ. The CDR3 loop is CASRLFGTRGDTQYF. CDR3 in DNA: TGTGCCAGCAGGTTATTTGGGACCAGGGGAGATACGCAGTATTTT.

This clonotype showed up many times. The V gene is TRBV7-2, the J gene TRBJ1-4; TRBD1 matches 9 bases. The V and J ends lost 5 bases and 8 bases, in that order; junction bases with no gene match: 9. The length of the CDR3 is 15 residues. CDR1 is SGHTA, CDR2 FQGNSA, per germline. CDR3: CASSGGTGKLEKLFF. The CDR3 DNA reads TGTGCCAGCAGCGGGGGGACAGGGAAATTGGAAAAACTGTTTTTT. Variable domain in full (rest from reference TRBV7-2 and TRBJ1-4): GAGVSQSPSNKVTEKGKDVELRCDPISGHTALYWYRQSLGQGLEFLIYFQGNSAPDKSGLPSDRFSAERTGGSVSTLTIQRTQQEDSAVYLCASSGGTGKLEKLFFGSGTQLSVL.

This clonotype came up many times. An end of the junction differs from the germline gene, which may be a read error. The rearrangement links TRBV3-1 to TRBJ2-7; 7 nucleotides line up with TRBD2. The CDR3 sequence is 14 residues long. Germline V gene data show CDR1 as LGHDT and CDR2 as YNNKEL (reference sequence). The CDR3 DNA follows: TGTGCCAGCGGCCAAATGACTAGCCTCTACGAGCAGTACTTC. Translation gives CASGQMTSLYEQYF.

Ten or more counts support this clonotype. The chain joins TRBV28 to TRBJ2-1; D perhaps matches TRBD1 (5 bases). The length of the CDR3 is 14 residues. Between the trimmed V and J ends, which lost 5 bases and 3 bases, there was a span of 11 bases. Germline values: CDR1 MDHEN, CDR2 SYDVKM. The CDR3, as DNA: TGTGCCAGCAGTGAGGACAACGACTACAATGAGCAGTTCTTC. It yields the protein CASSEDNDYNEQFF.

The genes are TRBV15 and TRBJ2-5, with 10 bases lining up with TRBD1. Trimming removed 6 bases from V and 5 bases from J; junction bases left unmatched: 9. Germline CDR1 and CDR2: LNHNV and YYDKDF (reference sequence). The CDR3 length is 15 residues. The CDR3 DNA sequence: TGTGCCACCAGGGAAGACAGGGGGCGCCCGGAGACCCAGTACTTC. Its protein product is CATREDRGRPETQYF.

This clonotype was counted many times. This sequence joins TRBV20-1 and TRBJ1-5, with unresolved D. The CDR3 has 14 residues. CDR1 is DFQATT, CDR2 SNEGSKA, per germline (reference sequence). V lost 4 bases, J lost 4 bases, and 14 bases lay in between. CDR3 residues: CSANYGDLNQPQHF. As DNA, the CDR3 is TGCAGTGCTAACTACGGCGACTTGAATCAGCCCCAGCATTTT.

In its sample, this clonotype was seen many times. The chain has TRBV5-1 and TRBJ2-3, with 13 nucleotides matching TRBD2. Germline CDR1 and CDR2: SGHRS and YFSETQ. J lost 2 bases, V lost 0 bases, and 3 bases had no gene match. There are 17 residues in the CDR3. The CDR3 loop is CASSLGGTSGATDTQYF. The CDR3 bases are TGCGCCAGCAGCTTGGGTGGGACTAGCGGGGCCACAGATACGCAGTATTTT.

The table lists this clonotype with a few counts. This chain links TRBV10-3 with TRBJ2-5, with D possibly matching TRBD2 (6 bases). The CDR3 has 12 amino acids. Per the germline V gene, CDR1 is ENHRY and CDR2 is SYGVKD. Trimming removed 3 bases from V and 5 bases from J, with 7 bases in between. The chain's CDR3 is CAISEAGETQYF. DNA for the CDR3: TGTGCCATCAGTGAAGCGGGCGAGACCCAGTACTTC.

The rearrangement uses TRBV6-2 or TRBV6-3 and TRBJ2-4; D unresolved. CDR1 and CDR2 (germline): MNHEY, SVGEGT. V lost 3 bases to trimming and J lost 7 bases, with 13 bases between them. The CDR3 runs 14 residues. The CDR3 region has the DNA TGTGCCAGCAGTTATTCGCCCCCTTACAACATTCAGTACTTC. This encodes CASSYSPPYNIQYF.

This clonotype was seen ten or more times. The genes are TRBV20-1 and TRBJ1-2; possibly TRBD1 for D (5 bases). CDR3 length: 11 residues. The V gene's germline CDR1 is DFQATT and CDR2 SNEGSKA (reference sequence). V was shortened by 5 bases and J by 7 bases, with 11 bases between the two germline ends. The CDR3 loop reads CSAGRGPGYTF. For the CDR3, the DNA is TGCAGTGCTGGCCGGGGCCCTGGCTACACCTTC.

There are many counts of this clonotype. V gene TRBV5-1 combines with J gene TRBJ1-1; perhaps TRBD1 as D (5 bases). The CDR3 loop spans 15 amino acids. The V end lost 0 bases, the J end lost 4 bases, and 13 bases lay between the germline ends. Germline V gene data show CDR1 as SGHRS and CDR2 as YFSETQ. CDR3 coding DNA: TGCGCCAGCAGCTTGGTGTCCGGGGCGGGCACTGAAGCTTTCTTT. This encodes CASSLVSGAGTEAFF. Full variable domain (missing parts from reference TRBV5-1 and TRBJ1-1): KAGVTQTPRYLIKTRGQQVTLSCSPISGHRSVSWYQQTPGQGLQFLFEYFSETQRNKGNFPGRFSGRQFSNSRSEMNVSTLELGDSALYLCASSLVSGAGTEAFFGQGTRLTVV.

This clonotype was counted between two and nine times. V usage is TRBV12-3 or TRBV12-4 and J usage is TRBJ1-3; 9 bases line up with TRBD1. The CDR3 is 15 residues long. V lost 6 bases to trimming and J lost 7 bases; unmatched junction nucleotides: 10. The CDR3 bases are TGTGCCAGCAGGCCGGGACAGGGATTTGCGAACACCATATATTTT. It translates to CASRPGQGFANTIYF.